This record covers a single T cell receptor (beta chain). Its antigen is not identified. TCRdb reanalysed the RT-PCR reads using MiXCR and keeps one entry per CDR3 protein. The table lists hundreds of thousands of distinct CDR3 sequences, roughly 18% of them singletons. The sample originates from a study of response to subunit inactivated influenza vaccine. There are 15 residues in the CDR3. The junction had 6 bases not matched to a gene; V was cut back by 4 bases and J by 5 bases. Germline CDR1 reads SGHDT; CDR2 reads YYEEEE. Broader study findings: Each seasonal influenza vaccination, the authors suggested, recruits few new T cells.

The sample consisted of PBMCs from blood, taken more than 4 days after vaccination. The clonotype was recovered from a man between 45 and 60 years old who received an inactivated influenza vaccine. The chain couples TRBV5-6 to TRBJ2-2; 9 bases are a match to TRBD1. CDR3 coding DNA: TGTGCCAGCAGCCAATGGGACAGGGTGACCGGGGAGCTGTTTTTT. This codes for CASSQWDRVTGELFF.